This T cell receptor (beta chain) was profiled in a study of T-cell memory formation after mild COVID-19. Study background: Clustering of TCRs was largely donor specific.

This clonotype was picked up a small number of times. Constant-segment primers served in 5'RACE that generated TCR alpha and TCR beta cDNA libraries bearing sample barcodes and UMIs. TCRdb passed the 5' RACE reads through MiXCR, listing each CDR3 protein once. The sample includes 350,000 to 500,000 distinct CDR3 sequences, more than 15% of them seen just once. This TCR derives from a man in his late teens or twenties who had mild COVID-19 (a few samples of this study predate the infection). Cell type and time point are not known. The sample comprised PBMCs or a T cell subset sorted from them (not recorded which).

CDR3 loop: CASREPQGARTEAFF. The CDR3 DNA reads TGTGCCAGCAGGGAGCCACAGGGGGCGAGGACTGAAGCTTTCTTT. This chain connects TRBV6-6 to TRBJ1-1; 9 nucleotides line up with TRBD1. The CDR3 sequence is 15 residues long. V trimming: 6 bases; J trimming: 5 bases; junction bases outside the gene matches: 10. The germline V gene has CDR1 MNHNY and CDR2 SVGAGI (reference sequence).